This TCR beta chain was recorded in a study of T cell repertoires in cytomegalovirus infection. As for the study in general: Both a matching HLA type and CMV infection were indicated by public TCR beta signatures.

The CDR3 length is 14 residues. Germline assignment: CDR1 SGHVS and CDR2 FNYEAQ. V lost 1 base to trimming and J lost 5 bases, with 9 bases between them. Concerning this clonotype itself: No antigen is known for it.

TCRdb analysed the reads with MiXCR anew, one entry per CDR3 protein. This sample yields about 310,000 distinct CDR3 sequences, of which roughly 25% are seen a single time; roughly 15% belongs to the top ten. V usage is TRBV7-6 and J usage is TRBJ1-5; D gene unclear. The receptor was derived from a human donor in good health (CMV status not recorded). Some clones in this sample may be carry-over from other donors' samples. The sample in question was cultured PBMCs, obtained from culture after CMV antigen stimulation. DNA of the CDR3: TGTGCCAGCAGCTTAGTAGGAGAGGATCAGCCCCAGCATTTT. Encoded protein: CASSLVGEDQPQHF.